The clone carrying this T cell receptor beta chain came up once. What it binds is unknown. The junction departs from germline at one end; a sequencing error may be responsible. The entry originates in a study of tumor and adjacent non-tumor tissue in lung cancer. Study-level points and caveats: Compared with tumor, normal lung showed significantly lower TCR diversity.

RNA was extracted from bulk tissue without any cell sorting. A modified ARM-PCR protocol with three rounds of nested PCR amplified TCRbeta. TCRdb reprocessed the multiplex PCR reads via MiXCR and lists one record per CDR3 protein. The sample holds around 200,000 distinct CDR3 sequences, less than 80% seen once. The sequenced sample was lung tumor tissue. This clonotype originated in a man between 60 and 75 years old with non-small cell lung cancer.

CDR3: CSVQRDRGNAPLHF. The CDR3 DNA reads TGCAGCGTGCAACGGGACAGGGGTAATGCACCCCTCCACTTT. The chain has TRBV29-1 and TRBJ1-6; 10 bases align to TRBD1. CDR1 and CDR2 from the germline V gene are SQVTM and ANQGSEA. There are 14 residues in the CDR3.